Below are 10 T cell receptor beta chains sequenced from a single sample in a study of cytomegalovirus exposure and HLA in healthy donors. 60 Vbeta and 13 Jbeta primers were used in PCR. The protocol was immunoSEQ multiplex PCR, while the TCRdb copy is restricted to in-frame clones and leaves out a portion. The data hold around 100,000 clones, with approximately 87% observed a single time. Sequencing used PBMCs. The receptor source for this set is a man in his forties or fifties in good health and CMV-seronegative.

The J gene is TRBJ2-5, the V gene TRBV7-9; D is uncertain. V shed 0 bases and J shed 4 bases, with 9 bases lying between them. CDR3 length: 14 amino acids. Looked up from germline, CDR1 is SEHNR and CDR2 is FQNEAQ (reference sequence). CDR3 sequence (DNA): TGTGCCAGCAGCTTAGCACGTTCAGGAGAGACCCAGTACTTC. As protein: CASSLARSGETQYF.

The rearrangement uses TRBV7-6 and TRBJ2-7; 8 bases are a match to TRBD1. The CDR3 has 14 residues. Looked up from germline, CDR1 is SGHVS and CDR2 is FNYEAQ. V lost 5 bases to trimming and J lost 4 bases; unmatched junction nucleotides: 7. The CDR3 loop reads CASSLRQGLYEQYF. In DNA, the CDR3 is TGTGCCAGCAGCCTCAGACAGGGGCTATACGAGCAGTACTTC. Full variable domain (remainder filled in from reference TRBV7-6 and TRBJ2-7): GAGVSQSPRYKVTKRGQDVALRCDPISGHVSLYWYRQALGQGPEFLTYFNYEAQQDKSGLPNDRFSAERPEGSISTLTIQRTEQRDSAMYRCASSLRQGLYEQYFGPGTRLTVT.

The rearrangement uses TRBV4-3 and TRBJ1-2; perhaps TRBD1 as D (6 bases). The germline V gene has CDR1 LGHNA and CDR2 YSLEER. This CDR3 comprises 14 residues. Trimming pared 1 base from V and 7 bases from J, leaving 13 bases between. The CDR3 spells CASSQASGGGGYTF. CDR3 sequence (DNA): TGCGCCAGCAGCCAAGCCAGCGGGGGCGGTGGCTACACCTTC.

The chain couples TRBV27 to TRBJ1-1, with a tentative D call TRBD1 (6 bases). CDR1 and CDR2 from the germline V gene are MNHEY and SMNVEV (reference sequence). V lost 3 bases to trimming and J lost 1 base, with 12 bases between them. The CDR3 loop spans 15 amino acids. The CDR3 bases are TGTGCCAGCAGTTTTTCGGACAGCCCGAACACTGAAGCTTTCTTT. It encodes CASSFSDSPNTEAFF.

The V and J genes are TRBV7-6 and TRBJ2-7; maybe TRBD1 (6 bases). The length of the CDR3 is 13 residues. Trimming removed 1 base at V and 7 bases at J, with 11 bases between. Germline CDR1 SGHVS, CDR2 FNYEAQ. The CDR3 DNA follows: TGTGCCAGCAGCTTAGGGGGGCTGAAGGAGCAGTACTTC. This encodes CASSLGGLKEQYF.

The gene calls are TRBV2 and TRBJ1-3, with 8 bases identical to TRBD1. The trim removed 4 bases at V and 1 base at J, leaving 3 bases unmatched. This CDR3 is 15 amino acids long. Germline V CDR1 and CDR2: SNHLY, FYNNEI. Here the CDR3 reads CASSARTGSGNTIYF. The CDR3, as DNA: TGTGCCAGCAGTGCCAGGACAGGGTCTGGAAACACCATATATTTT. Drawing the rest from reference TRBV2 and TRBJ1-3, the complete variable domain is EPEVTQTPSHQVTQMGQEVILRCVPISNHLYFYWYRQILGQKVEFLVSFYNNEISEKSEIFDDQFSVERPDGSNFTLKIRSTKLEDSAMYFCASSARTGSGNTIYFGEGSWLTVV.

This clone was counted a few times. This chain uses TRBV10-1 with TRBJ2-1; perhaps TRBD1 as D (5 bases). The CDR3 runs to 17 residues. Germline CDR1 WNHNN, CDR2 SYGVQD (reference sequence). V lost 3 bases and J lost 4, with 19 bases in between. The CDR3 nucleotides are TGCGCCAGCAGTGATCGGCTCTCAGGGATAAGATACAATGAGCAGTTCTTC. Its translation is CASSDRLSGIRYNEQFF.

The rearrangement links TRBV7-2 to TRBJ2-7, with a possible D match to TRBD2 (6 bases). Germline values: CDR1 SGHTA, CDR2 FQGNSA. CDR3 length: 14 amino acids. Trimming stripped 3 bases from V and 4 bases from J, with 13 bases between. CDR3 nucleotides: TGTGCCAGCAGCTTTTACCGAGGGACTTACGAGCAGTACTTC. This sequence encodes CASSFYRGTYEQYF.

This chain links TRBV15 with TRBJ1-2, with 7 positions matching TRBD1. This CDR3 has 16 residues. V lost 0 bases to trimming and J lost 6 bases; unmatched junction nucleotides: 10. The germline V gene has CDR1 LNHNV and CDR2 YYDKDF (reference sequence). The CDR3 nucleotides are TGTGCCACCAGCAGAGATGGAGGGGGCCGGAAAAATGGCTACACCTTC. This translates into CATSRDGGGRKNGYTF.

The chain joins TRBV4-3 to TRBJ2-7, with D maybe TRBD2 (7 bases). Germline V gives CDR1 LGHNA, CDR2 YSLEER. The CDR3 runs 18 residues. The ends were cut back, 0 bases at V and 6 bases at J, with 24 bases in the middle. Written as DNA, the CDR3 is TGCGCCAGCAGCCAAGATCGAATTTCCGGGGGGCACCGCGGCGAGCAGTACTTC. It encodes CASSQDRISGGHRGEQYF.